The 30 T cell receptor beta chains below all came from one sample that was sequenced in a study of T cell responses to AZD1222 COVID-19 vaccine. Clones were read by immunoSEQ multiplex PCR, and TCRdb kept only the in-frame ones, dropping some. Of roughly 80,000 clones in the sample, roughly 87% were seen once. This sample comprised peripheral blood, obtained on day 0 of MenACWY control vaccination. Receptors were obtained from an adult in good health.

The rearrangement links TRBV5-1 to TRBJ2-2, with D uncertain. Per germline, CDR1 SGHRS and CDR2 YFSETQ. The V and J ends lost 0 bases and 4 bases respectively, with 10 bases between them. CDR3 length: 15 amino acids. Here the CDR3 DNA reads TGCGCCAGCAGCTTGGACACGAAGGCCACCGGGGAGCTGTTTTTT. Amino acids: CASSLDTKATGELFF.

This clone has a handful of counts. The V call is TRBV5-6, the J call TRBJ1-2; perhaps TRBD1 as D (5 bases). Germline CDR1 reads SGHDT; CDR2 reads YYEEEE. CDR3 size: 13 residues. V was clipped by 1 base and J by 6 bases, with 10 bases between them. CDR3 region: CASSLRQGDGYTF. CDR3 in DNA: TGTGCCAGCAGCTTGCGCCAGGGTGATGGCTACACCTTC.

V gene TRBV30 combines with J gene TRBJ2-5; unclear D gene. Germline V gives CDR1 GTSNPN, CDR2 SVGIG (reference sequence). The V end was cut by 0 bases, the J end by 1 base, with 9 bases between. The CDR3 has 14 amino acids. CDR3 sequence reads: CAWSVLRPQETQYF. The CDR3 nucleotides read TGTGCCTGGAGTGTTCTACGTCCCCAAGAGACCCAGTACTTC.

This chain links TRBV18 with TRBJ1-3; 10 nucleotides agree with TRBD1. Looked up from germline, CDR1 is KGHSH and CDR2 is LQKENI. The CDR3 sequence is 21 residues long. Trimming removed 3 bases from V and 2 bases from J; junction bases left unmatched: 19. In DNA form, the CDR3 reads TGTGCCAGCTCACCCAAACAACAATACATCCGGGACAGGGGTACTGGAAACACCATATATTTT. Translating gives CASSPKQQYIRDRGTGNTIYF.

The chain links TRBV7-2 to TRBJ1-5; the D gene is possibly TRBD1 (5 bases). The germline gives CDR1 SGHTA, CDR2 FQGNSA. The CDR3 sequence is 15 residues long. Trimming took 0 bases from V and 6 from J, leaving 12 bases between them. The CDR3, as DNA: TGTGCCAGCAGCTTAGCTCGTACAGGTGCTCAGCCCCAGCATTTT. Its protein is CASSLARTGAQPQHF. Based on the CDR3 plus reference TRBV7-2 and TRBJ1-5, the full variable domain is GAGVSQSPSNKVTEKGKDVELRCDPISGHTALYWYRQSLGQGLEFLIYFQGNSAPDKSGLPSDRFSAERTGGSVSTLTIQRTQQEDSAVYLCASSLARTGAQPQHFGDGTRLSIL.

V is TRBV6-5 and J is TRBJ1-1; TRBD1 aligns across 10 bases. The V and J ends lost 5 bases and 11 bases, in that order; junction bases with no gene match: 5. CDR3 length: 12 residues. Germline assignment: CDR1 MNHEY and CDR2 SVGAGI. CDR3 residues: CASSKQTGGAFF. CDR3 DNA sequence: TGTGCCAGCAGTAAACAGACAGGGGGCGCTTTCTTT.

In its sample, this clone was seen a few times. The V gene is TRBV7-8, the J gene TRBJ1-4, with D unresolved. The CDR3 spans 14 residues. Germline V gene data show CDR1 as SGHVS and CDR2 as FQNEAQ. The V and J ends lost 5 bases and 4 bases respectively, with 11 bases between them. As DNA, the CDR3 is TGTGCCAGCAGCCGCCGGGCCAATAATGAAAAACTGTTTTTT. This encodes CASSRRANNEKLFF.

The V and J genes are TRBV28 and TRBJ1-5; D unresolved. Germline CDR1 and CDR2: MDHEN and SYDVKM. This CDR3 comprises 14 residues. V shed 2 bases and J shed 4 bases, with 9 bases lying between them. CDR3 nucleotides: TGTGCCAGCAGTTTAATCGTACAGAATCAGCCCCAGCATTTT. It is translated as CASSLIVQNQPQHF.

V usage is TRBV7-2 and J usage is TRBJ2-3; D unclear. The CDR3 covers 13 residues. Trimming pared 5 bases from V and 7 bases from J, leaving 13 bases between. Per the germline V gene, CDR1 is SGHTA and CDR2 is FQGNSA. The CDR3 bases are TGTGCCAGCAGCGAAGGAAGCGTTTATACGCAGTATTTT. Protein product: CASSEGSVYTQYF.

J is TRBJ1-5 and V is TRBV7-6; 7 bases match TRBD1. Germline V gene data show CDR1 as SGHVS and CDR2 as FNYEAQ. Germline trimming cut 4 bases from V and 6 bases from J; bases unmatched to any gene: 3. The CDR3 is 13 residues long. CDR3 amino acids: CASSSDRSQPQHF. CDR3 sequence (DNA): TGTGCCAGCAGCTCGGACAGGAGTCAGCCCCAGCATTTT.

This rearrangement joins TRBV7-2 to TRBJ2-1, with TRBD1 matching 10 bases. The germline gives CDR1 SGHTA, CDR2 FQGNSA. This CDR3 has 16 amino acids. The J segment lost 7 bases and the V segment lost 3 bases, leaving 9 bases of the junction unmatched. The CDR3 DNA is TGTGCCAGCAGCTTCGAGTCCGGGACAGGGGCAAATGAGCAGTTCTTC. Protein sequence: CASSFESGTGANEQFF. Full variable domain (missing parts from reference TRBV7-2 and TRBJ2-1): GAGVSQSPSNKVTEKGKDVELRCDPISGHTALYWYRQSLGQGLEFLIYFQGNSAPDKSGLPSDRFSAERTGGSVSTLTIQRTQQEDSAVYLCASSFESGTGANEQFFGPGTRLTVL.

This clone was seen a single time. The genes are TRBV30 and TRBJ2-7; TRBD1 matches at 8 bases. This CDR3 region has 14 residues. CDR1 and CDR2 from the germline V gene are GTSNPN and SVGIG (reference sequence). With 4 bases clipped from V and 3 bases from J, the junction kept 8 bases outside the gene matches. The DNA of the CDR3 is TGTGCCTGGAATGGGGACAGGACTTTCTACGAGCAGTACTTC. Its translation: CAWNGDRTFYEQYF.

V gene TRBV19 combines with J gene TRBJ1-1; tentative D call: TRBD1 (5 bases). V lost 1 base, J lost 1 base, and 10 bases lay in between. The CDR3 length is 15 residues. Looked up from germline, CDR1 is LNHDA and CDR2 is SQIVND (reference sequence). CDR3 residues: CASSIGLRGNTEAFF. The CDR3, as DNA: TGTGCCAGTAGTATAGGATTAAGGGGGAACACTGAAGCTTTCTTT.

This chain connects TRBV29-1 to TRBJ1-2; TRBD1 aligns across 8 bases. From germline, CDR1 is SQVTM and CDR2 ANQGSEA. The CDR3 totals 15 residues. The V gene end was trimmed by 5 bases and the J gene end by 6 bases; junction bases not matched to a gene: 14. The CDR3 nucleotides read TGCAGCGTTCGGTGGGTAGACAGGGGCCACGATGGCTACACCTTC. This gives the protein CSVRWVDRGHDGYTF.

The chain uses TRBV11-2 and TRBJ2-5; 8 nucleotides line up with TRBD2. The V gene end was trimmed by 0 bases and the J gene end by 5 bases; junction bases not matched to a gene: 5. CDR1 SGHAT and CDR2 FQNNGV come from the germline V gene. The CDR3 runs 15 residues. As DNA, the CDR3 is TGTGCCAGCAGCTTAGAACGGGGGGGCTGGGAGACCCAGTACTTC. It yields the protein CASSLERGGWETQYF. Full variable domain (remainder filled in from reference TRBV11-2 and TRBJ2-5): EAGVAQSPRYKIIEKRQSVAFWCNPISGHATLYWYQQILGQGPKLLIQFQNNGVVDDSQLPKDRFSAERLKGVDSTLKIQPAKLEDSAVYLCASSLERGGWETQYFGPGTRLLVL.

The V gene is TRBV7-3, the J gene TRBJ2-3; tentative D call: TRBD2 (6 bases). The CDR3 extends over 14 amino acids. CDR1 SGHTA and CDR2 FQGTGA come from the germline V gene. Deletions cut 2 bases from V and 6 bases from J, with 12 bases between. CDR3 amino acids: CASSLGTVADTQYF. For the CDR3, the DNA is TGTGCCAGCAGCTTAGGGACTGTGGCTGATACGCAGTATTTT.

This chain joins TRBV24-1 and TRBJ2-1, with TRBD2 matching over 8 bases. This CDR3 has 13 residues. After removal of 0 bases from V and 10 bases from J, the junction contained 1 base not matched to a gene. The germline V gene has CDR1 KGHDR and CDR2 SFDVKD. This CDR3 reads CATSDLLAGEQFF. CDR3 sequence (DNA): TGTGCCACCAGTGATTTGTTAGCGGGGGAGCAGTTCTTC.

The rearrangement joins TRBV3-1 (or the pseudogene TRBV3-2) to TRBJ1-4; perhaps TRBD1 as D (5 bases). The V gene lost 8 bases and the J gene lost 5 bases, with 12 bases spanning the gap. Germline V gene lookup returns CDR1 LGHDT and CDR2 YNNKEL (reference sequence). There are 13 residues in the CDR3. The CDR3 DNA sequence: TGTGCCAGCGGGGCGTTGGTAAATGAAAAACTGTTTTTT. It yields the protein CASGALVNEKLFF.

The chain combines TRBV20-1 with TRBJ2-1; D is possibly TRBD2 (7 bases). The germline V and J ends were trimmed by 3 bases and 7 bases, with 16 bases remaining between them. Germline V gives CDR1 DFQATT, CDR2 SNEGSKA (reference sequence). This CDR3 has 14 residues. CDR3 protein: CSASRTGRGNEQFF. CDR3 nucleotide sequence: TGCAGTGCTAGTAGAACAGGGAGGGGGAATGAGCAGTTCTTC.

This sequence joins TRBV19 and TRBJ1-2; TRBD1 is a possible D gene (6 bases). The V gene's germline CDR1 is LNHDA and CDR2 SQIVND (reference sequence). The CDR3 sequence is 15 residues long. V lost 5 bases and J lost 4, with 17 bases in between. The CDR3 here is CASSPVTGSIYGYTF. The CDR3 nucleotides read TGTGCCAGTAGTCCCGTCACAGGGTCGATCTATGGCTACACCTTC.

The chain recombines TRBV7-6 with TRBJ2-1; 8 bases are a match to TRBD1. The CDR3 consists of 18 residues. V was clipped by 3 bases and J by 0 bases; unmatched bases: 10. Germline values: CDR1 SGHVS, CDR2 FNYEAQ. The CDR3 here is CASSFGTGYFSSYNEQFF. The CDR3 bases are TGTGCCAGCAGCTTCGGGACAGGTTACTTTAGCTCCTACAATGAGCAGTTCTTC. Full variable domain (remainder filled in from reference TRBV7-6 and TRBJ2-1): GAGVSQSPRYKVTKRGQDVALRCDPISGHVSLYWYRQALGQGPEFLTYFNYEAQQDKSGLPNDRFSAERPEGSISTLTIQRTEQRDSAMYRCASSFGTGYFSSYNEQFFGPGTRLTVL.

The CDR3 here is CASSLGRRRGGTYEQYF. DNA of the CDR3: TGTGCCAGCAGCTTGGGCCGTCGCAGGGGGGGCACCTACGAGCAGTACTTC. The chain uses TRBV5-6 and TRBJ2-7; TRBD1 or TRBD2 may be the D gene (7 bases each). The V gene's germline CDR1 is SGHDT and CDR2 YYEEEE. V lost 0 bases and J 2 bases, leaving 18 bases between the germline ends. The CDR3 runs to 17 residues.

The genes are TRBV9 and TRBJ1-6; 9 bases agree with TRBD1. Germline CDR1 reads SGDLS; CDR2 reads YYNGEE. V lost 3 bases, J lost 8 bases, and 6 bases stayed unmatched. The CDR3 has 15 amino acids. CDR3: CASSASGQGHSPLHF. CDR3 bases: TGTGCCAGCAGCGCTTCGGGACAGGGTCATTCACCCCTCCACTTT. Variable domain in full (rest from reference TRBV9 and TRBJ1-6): DSGVTQTPKHLITATGQRVTLRCSPRSGDLSVYWYQQSLDQGLQFLIQYYNGEERAKGNILERFSAQQFPDLHSELNLSSLELGDSALYFCASSASGQGHSPLHFGNGTRLTVT.

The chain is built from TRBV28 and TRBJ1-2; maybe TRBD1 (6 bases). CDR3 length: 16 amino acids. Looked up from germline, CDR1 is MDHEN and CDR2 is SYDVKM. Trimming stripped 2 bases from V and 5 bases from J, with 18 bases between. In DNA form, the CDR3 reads TGTGCCAGCAGTTTAAGGGGGGCAGGGACTAGTTATGGCTACACCTTC. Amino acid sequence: CASSLRGAGTSYGYTF.

Here the CDR3 DNA reads TGTGCCAGTAGTATAGCAGGGGGCGCGGAGACCCAGTACTTC. Protein: CASSIAGGAETQYF. The rearrangement links TRBV19 to TRBJ2-5; 8 nucleotides align to TRBD1. This CDR3 is 14 amino acids long. Germline CDR1 and CDR2: LNHDA and SQIVND (reference sequence). V was pared by 1 base and J by 5 bases, with 3 bases of the junction left unmatched.

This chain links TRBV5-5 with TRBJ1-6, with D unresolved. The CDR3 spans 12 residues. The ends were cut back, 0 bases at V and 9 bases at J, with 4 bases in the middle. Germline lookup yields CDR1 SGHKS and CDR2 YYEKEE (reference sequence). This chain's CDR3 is CASSLELSPLHF. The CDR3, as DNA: TGTGCCAGCAGCTTGGAACTTTCACCCCTCCACTTT.

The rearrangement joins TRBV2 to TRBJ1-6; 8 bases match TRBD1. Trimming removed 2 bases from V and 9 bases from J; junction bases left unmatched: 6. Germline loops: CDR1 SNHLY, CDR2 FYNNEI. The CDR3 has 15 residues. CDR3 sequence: CASSESGQGSSPLHF. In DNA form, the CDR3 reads TGTGCCAGCAGTGAATCAGGACAGGGAAGTTCACCCCTCCACTTT.

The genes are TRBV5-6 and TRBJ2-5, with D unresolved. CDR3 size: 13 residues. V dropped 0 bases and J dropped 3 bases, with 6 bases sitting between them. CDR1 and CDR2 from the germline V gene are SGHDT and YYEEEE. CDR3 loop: CASSLGAEETQYF. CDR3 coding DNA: TGTGCCAGCAGCTTGGGAGCTGAAGAGACCCAGTACTTC.

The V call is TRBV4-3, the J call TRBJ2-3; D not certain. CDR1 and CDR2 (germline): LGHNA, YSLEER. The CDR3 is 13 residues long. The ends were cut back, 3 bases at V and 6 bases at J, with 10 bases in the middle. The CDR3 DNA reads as TGCGCCAGCAGCCAGGATACCCCCGATACGCAGTATTTT. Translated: CASSQDTPDTQYF.

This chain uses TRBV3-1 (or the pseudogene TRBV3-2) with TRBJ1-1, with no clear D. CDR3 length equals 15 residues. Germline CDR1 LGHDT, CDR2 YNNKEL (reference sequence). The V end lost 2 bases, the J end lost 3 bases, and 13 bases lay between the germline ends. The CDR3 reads CASSQSGPTHTEAFF. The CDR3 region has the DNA TGTGCCAGCAGCCAATCCGGACCAACCCACACTGAAGCTTTCTTT.